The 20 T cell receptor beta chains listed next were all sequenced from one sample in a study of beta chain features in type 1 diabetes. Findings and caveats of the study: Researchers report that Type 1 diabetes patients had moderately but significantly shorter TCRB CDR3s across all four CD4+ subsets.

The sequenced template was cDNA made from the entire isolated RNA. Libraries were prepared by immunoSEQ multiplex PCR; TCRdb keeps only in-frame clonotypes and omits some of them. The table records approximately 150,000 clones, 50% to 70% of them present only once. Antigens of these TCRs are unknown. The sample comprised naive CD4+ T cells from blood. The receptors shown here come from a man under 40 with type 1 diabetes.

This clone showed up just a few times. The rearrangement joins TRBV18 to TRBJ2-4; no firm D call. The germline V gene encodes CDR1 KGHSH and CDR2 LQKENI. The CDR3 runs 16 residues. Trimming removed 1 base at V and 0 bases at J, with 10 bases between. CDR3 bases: TGTGCCAGCTCACCACAAGAGATGTCAGCCAAAAACATTCAGTACTTC. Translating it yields CASSPQEMSAKNIQYF.

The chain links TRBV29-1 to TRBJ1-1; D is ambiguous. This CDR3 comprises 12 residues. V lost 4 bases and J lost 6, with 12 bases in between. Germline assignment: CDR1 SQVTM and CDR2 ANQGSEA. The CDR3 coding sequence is TGCAGCGTTGCTGACTCGTGGGCTGAAGCTTTCTTT. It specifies CSVADSWAEAFF.

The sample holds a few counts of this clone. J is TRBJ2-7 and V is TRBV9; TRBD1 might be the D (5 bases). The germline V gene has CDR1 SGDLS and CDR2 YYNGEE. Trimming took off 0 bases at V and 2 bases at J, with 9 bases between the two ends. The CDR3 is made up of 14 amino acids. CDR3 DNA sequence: TGTGCCAGCAGCGTAGCGGCCAGGGCCTACGAGCAGTACTTC. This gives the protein CASSVAARAYEQYF.

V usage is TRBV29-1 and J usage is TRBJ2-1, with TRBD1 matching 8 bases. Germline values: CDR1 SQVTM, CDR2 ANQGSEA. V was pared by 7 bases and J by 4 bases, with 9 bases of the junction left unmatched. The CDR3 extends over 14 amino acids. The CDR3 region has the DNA TGCAGCGGATCTTCCCGACAGGGGTACAATGAGCAGTTCTTC. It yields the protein CSGSSRQGYNEQFF.

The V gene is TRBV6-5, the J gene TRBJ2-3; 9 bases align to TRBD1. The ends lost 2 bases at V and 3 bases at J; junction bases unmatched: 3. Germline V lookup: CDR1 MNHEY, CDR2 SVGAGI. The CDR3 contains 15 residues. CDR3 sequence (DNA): TGTGCCAGCAGTTACCCGGACAGGGGTACAGATACGCAGTATTTT. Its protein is CASSYPDRGTDTQYF.

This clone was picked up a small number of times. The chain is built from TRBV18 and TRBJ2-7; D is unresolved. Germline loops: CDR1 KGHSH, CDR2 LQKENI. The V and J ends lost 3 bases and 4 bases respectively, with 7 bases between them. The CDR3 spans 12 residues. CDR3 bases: TGTGCCAGCTCACCGACATCGTACGAGCAGTACTTC. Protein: CASSPTSYEQYF.

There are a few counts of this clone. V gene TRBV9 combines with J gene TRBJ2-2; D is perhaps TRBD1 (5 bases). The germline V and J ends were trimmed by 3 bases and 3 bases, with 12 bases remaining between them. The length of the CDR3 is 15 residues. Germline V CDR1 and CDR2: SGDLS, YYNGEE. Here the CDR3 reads CASSAPSTDTGELFF. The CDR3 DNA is TGTGCCAGCAGCGCGCCGTCGACAGACACCGGGGAGCTGTTTTTT.

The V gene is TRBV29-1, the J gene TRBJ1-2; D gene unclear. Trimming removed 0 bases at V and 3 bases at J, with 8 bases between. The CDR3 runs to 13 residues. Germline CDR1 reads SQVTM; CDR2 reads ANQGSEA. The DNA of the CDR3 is TGCAGCGTTGAAGATCGGATAGACTATGGCTACACCTTC. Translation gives CSVEDRIDYGYTF.

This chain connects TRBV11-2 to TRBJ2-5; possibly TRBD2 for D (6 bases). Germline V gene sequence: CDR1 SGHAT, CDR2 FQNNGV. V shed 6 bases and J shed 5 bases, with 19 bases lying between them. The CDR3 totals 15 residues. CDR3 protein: CASRTIGRGRETQYF. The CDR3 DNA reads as TGTGCCAGCAGAACGATCGGACGAGGGAGGGAGACCCAGTACTTC.

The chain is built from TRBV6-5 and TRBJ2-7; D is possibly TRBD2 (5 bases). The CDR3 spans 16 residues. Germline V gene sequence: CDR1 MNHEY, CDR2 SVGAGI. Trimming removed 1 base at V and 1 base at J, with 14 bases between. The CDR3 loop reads CASSYYASGVSYEQYF. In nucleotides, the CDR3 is TGTGCCAGCAGTTACTACGCATCCGGGGTTTCCTACGAGCAGTACTTC.

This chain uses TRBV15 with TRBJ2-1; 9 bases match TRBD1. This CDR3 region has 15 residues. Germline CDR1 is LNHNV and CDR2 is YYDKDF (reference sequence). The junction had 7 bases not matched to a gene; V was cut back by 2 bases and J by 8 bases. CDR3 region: CATSRKYTGGHEQFF. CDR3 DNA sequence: TGTGCCACCAGCAGAAAGTATACAGGGGGCCATGAGCAGTTCTTC.

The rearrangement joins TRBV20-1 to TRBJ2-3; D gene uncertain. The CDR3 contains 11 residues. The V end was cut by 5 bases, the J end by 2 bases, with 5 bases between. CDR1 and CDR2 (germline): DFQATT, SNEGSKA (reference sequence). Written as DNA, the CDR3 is TGCAGTGCTCCCGACACAGATACGCAGTATTTT. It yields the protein CSAPDTDTQYF.

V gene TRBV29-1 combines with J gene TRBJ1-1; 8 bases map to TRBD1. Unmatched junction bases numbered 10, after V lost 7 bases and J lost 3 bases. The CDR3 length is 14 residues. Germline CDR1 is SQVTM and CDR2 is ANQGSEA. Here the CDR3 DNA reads TGCAGCGCCGGACAGGGAACGGTGTACACTGAAGCTTTCTTT. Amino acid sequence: CSAGQGTVYTEAFF.

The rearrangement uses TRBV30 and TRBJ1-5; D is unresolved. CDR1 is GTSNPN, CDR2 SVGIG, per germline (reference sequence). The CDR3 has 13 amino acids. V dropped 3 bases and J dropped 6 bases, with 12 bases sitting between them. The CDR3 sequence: CAWSKDWSQPQHF. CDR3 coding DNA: TGTGCCTGGAGCAAGGACTGGTCTCAGCCCCAGCATTTT.

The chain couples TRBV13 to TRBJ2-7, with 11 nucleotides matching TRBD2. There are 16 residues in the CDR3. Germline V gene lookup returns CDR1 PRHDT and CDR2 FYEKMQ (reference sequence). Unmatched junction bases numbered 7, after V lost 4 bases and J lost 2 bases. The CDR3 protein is CASSWRLAGPAYEQYF. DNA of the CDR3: TGTGCCAGCAGCTGGAGACTAGCGGGGCCAGCCTACGAGCAGTACTTC.

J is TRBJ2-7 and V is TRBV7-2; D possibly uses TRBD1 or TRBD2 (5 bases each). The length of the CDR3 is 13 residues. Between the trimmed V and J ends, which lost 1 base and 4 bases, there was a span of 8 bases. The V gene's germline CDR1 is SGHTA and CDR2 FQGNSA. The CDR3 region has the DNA TGTGCCAGCAGCTTAGGCAGGGAGTACGAGCAGTACTTC. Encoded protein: CASSLGREYEQYF.

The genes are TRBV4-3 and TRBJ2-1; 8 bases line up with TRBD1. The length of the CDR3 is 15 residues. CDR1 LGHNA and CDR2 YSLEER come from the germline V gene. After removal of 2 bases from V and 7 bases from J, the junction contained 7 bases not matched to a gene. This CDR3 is CASSQRQGYRNEQFF. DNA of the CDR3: TGCGCCAGCAGCCAACGACAGGGGTATAGGAATGAGCAGTTCTTC.

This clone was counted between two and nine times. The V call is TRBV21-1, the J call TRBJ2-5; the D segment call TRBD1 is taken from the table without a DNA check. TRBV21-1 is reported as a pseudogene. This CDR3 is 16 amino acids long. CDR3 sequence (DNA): TGTGCCAGCAGCAAGGGGACACGTCCGATCCAAGAGACCCAGTACTTC. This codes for CASSKGTRPIQETQYF.

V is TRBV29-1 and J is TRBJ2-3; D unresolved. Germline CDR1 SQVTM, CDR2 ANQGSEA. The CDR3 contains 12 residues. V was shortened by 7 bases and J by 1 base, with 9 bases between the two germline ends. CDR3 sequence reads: CSAESGTDTQYF. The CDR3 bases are TGCAGCGCCGAATCGGGCACAGATACGCAGTATTTT.

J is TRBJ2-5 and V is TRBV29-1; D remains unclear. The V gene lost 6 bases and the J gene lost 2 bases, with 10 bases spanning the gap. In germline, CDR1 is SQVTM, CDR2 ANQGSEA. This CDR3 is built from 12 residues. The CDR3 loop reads CSVLAFQETQYF. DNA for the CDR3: TGCAGCGTGTTGGCGTTTCAAGAGACCCAGTACTTC.